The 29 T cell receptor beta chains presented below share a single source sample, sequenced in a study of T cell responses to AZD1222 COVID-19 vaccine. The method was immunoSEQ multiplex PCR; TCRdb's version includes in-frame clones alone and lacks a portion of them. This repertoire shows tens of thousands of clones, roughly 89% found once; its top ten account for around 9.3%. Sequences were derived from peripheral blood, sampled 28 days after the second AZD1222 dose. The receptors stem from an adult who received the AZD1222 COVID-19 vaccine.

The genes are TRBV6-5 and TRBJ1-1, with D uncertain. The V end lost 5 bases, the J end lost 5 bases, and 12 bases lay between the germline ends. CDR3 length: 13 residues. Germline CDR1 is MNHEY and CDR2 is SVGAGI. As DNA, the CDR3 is TGTGCCAGCAGTAACCTCCGAGGAACTGAAGCTTTCTTT. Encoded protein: CASSNLRGTEAFF.

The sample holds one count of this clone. As DNA, the CDR3 is TGTGCCAGCAGGGAGACAGGAGTTACCGGGGAGCTGTTTTTT. Encoded protein: CASRETGVTGELFF. The rearrangement joins TRBV2 to TRBJ2-2; possible D gene TRBD1, 6 bases. The germline V gene encodes CDR1 SNHLY and CDR2 FYNNEI. Trimming left V 6 bases short and J 5 bases short, with 13 bases between. CDR3 size: 14 residues.

This CDR3 is CASRRGGDTEAFF. In DNA, the CDR3 is TGTGCCAGCAGGAGGGGGGGGGACACTGAAGCTTTCTTT. This rearrangement joins TRBV12-3 or TRBV12-4 to TRBJ1-1; perhaps TRBD1 as D (6 bases). The length of the CDR3 is 13 residues. V shed 6 bases and J shed 3 bases, with 11 bases lying between them.

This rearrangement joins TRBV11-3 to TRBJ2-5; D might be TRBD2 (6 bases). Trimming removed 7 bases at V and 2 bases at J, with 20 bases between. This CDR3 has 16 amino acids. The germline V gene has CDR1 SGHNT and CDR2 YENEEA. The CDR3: CASTPRRGWSQETQYF. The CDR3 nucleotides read TGTGCCAGCACCCCACGGCGGGGCTGGAGTCAAGAGACCCAGTACTTC.

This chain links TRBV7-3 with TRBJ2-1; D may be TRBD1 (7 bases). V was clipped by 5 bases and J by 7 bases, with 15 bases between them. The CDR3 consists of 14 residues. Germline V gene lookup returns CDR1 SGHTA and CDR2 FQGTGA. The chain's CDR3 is CASSPTGTENEQFF. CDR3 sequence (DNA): TGTGCCAGCAGCCCGACAGGGACTGAAAATGAGCAGTTCTTC.

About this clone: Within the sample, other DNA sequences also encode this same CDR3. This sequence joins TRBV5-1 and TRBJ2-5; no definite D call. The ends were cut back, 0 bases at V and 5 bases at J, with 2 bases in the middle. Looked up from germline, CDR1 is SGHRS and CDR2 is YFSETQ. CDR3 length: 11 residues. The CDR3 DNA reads TGCGCCAGCAGCTTGGAGGAGACCCAGTACTTC. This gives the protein CASSLEETQYF.

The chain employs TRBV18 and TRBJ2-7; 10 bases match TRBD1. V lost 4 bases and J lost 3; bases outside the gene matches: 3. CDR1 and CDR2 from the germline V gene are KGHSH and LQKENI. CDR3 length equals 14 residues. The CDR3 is CASSLRDRGYEQYV. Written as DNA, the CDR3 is TGTGCCAGCTCACTCCGGGACAGGGGCTACGAGCAGTACGTC.

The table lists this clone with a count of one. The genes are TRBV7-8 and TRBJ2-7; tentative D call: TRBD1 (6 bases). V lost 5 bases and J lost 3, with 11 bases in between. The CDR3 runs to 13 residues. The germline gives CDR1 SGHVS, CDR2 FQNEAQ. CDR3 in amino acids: CASSVPGVYEQYV. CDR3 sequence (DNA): TGTGCCAGCAGCGTACCAGGGGTCTACGAGCAGTACGTC.

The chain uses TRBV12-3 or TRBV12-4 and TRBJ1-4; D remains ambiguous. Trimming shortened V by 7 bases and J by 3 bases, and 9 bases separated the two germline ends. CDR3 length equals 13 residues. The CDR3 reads CASTPPANEKLFF. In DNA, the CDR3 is TGTGCCAGCACTCCCCCGGCTAATGAAAAACTGTTTTTT.

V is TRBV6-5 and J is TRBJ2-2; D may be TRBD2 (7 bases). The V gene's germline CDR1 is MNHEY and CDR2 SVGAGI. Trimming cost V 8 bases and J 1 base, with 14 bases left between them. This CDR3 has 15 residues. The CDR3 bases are TGTGCCAGCGGGGAGGGGGGGCTGAACACCGGGGAGCTGTTTTTT. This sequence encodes CASGEGGLNTGELFF.

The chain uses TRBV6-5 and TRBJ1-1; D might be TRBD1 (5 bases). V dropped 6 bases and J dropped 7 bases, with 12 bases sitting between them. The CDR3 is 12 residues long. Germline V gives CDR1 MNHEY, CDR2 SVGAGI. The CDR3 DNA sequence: TGTGCCAGCAGGGGGCTGGCTAATGAAGCTTTCTTT. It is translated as CASRGLANEAFF.

The CDR3 loop is CASSLGTGYGYTF. The CDR3 region has the DNA TGTGCCAGCAGCCTCGGGACAGGGTATGGCTACACCTTC. This chain links TRBV11-1 with TRBJ1-2; the match to TRBD1 covers 9 bases. CDR1 and CDR2 from the germline V gene are SGHAT and FQDESV (reference sequence). V dropped 5 bases and J dropped 5; count of bases not matched to a gene: 3. The length of the CDR3 is 13 residues.

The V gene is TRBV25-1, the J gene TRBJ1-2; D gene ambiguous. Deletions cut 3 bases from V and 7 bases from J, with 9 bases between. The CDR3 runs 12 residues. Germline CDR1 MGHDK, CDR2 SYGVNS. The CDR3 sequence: CASSESHSGYTF. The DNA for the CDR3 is TGTGCCAGCAGTGAGTCCCATTCTGGCTACACCTTC.

The CDR3 nucleotides are TGTGCCAGCAGCTTGGGACTAGCGGGAGCAATAGATACGCAGTATTTT. Protein sequence: CASSLGLAGAIDTQYF. V is TRBV5-6 and J is TRBJ2-3, with 12 bases aligning to TRBD2. The CDR3 spans 16 residues. Germline V lookup: CDR1 SGHDT, CDR2 YYEEEE. V lost 0 bases to trimming and J lost 5 bases; unmatched junction nucleotides: 4.

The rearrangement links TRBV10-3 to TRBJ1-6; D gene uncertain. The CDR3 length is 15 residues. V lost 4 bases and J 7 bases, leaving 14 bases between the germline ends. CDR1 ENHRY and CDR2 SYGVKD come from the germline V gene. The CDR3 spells CAISGSQLENSPLHF. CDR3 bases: TGTGCCATCAGTGGCAGCCAGTTGGAGAATTCACCCCTCCACTTT.

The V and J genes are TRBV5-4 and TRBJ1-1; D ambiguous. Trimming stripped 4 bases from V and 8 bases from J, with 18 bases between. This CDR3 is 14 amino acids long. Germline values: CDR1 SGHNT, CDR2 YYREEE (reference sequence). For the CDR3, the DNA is TGTGCCAGCAGCCAACCCTCGGGATCCGAGGAAGCTTTCTTT. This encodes CASSQPSGSEEAFF.

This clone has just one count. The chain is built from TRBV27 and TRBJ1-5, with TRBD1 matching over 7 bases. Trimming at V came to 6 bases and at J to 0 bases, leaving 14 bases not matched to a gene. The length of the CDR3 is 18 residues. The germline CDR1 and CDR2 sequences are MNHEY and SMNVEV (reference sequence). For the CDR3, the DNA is TGTGCCAGCAGCTCACGGCTGGGGACAGCCGATAGCAATCAGCCCCAGCATTTT. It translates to CASSSRLGTADSNQPQHF.

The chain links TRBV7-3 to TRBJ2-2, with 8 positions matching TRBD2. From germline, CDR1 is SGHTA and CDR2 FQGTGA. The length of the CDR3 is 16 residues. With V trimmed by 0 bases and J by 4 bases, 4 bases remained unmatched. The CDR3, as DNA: TGTGCCAGCAGCTTAACGGGACTAGGGTTCACCGGGGAGCTGTTTTTT. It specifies CASSLTGLGFTGELFF.

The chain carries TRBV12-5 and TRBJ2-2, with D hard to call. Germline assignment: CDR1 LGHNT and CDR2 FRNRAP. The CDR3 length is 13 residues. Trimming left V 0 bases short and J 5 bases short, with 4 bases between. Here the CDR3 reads CASGLVRTGELFF. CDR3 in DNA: TGTGCTAGTGGTTTGGTACGAACCGGGGAGCTGTTTTTT.

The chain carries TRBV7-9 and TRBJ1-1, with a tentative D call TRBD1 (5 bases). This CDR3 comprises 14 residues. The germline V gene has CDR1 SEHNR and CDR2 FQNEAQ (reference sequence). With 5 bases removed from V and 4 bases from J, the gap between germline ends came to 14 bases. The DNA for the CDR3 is TGTGCCAGCAGCCAGACGGGGACGCCCACTGAAGCTTTCTTT. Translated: CASSQTGTPTEAFF.

The CDR3 sequence: CASSSRSINNEQFF. In DNA form, the CDR3 reads TGTGCCAGCAGCTCCAGAAGCATCAACAATGAGCAGTTCTTC. This chain connects TRBV7-2 to TRBJ2-1; D is undetermined. V lost 4 bases and J lost 5, with 12 bases in between. Germline CDR1 is SGHTA and CDR2 is FQGNSA. This CDR3 region has 14 residues.

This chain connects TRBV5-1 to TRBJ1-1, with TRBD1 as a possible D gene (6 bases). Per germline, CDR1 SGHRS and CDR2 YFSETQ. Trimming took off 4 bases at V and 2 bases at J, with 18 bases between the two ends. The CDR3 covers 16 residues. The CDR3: CASSRTPTGPNTEAFF. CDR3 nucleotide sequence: TGCGCCAGCAGCCGAACCCCTACAGGGCCCAACACTGAAGCTTTCTTT.

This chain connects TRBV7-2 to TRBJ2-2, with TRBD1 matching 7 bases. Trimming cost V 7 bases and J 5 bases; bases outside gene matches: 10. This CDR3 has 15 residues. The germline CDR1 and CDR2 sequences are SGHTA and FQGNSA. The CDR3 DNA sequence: TGTGCCAGCAACCAACAGACAGGGTTGACCGGGGAGCTGTTTTTT. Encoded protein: CASNQQTGLTGELFF.

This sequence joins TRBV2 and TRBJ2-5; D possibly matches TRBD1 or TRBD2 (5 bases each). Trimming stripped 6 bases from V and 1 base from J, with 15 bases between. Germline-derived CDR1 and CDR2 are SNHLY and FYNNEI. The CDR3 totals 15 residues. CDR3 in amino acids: CASSTDGATQETQYF. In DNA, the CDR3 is TGTGCCAGCAGCACAGACGGGGCTACCCAAGAGACCCAGTACTTC. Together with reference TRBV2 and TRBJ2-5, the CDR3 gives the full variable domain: EPEVTQTPSHQVTQMGQEVILRCVPISNHLYFYWYRQILGQKVEFLVSFYNNEISEKSEIFDDQFSVERPDGSNFTLKIRSTKLEDSAMYFCASSTDGATQETQYFGPGTRLLVL.

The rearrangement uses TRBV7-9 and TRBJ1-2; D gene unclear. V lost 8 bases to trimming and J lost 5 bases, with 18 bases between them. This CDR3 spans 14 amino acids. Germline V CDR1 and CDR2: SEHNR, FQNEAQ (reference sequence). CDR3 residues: CASRPNQAAYGYTF. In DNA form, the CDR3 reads TGTGCCAGCCGCCCTAATCAGGCGGCGTATGGCTACACCTTC.

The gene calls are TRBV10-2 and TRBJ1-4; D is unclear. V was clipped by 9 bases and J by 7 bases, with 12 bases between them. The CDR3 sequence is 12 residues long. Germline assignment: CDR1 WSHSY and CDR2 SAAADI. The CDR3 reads CASRAGGEKLFF. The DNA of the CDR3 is TGCGCCAGTAGGGCCGGAGGTGAAAAACTGTTTTTT.

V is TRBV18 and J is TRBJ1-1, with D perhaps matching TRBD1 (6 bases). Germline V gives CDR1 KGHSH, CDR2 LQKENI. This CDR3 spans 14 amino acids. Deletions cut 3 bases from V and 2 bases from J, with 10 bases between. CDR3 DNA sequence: TGTGCCAGCTCACCGACGGGGGGCAACACTGAAGCTTTCTTT. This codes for CASSPTGGNTEAFF.

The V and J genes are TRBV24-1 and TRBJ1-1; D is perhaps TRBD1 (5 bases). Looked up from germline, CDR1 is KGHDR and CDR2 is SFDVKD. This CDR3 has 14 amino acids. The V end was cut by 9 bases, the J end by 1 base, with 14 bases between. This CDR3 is CATSVGGWNTEAFF. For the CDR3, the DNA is TGTGCCACCTCGGTGGGGGGTTGGAACACTGAAGCTTTCTTT.

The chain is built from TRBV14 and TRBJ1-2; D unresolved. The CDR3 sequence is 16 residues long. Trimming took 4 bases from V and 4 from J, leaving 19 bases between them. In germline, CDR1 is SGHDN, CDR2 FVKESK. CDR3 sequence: CASSRGGRGTSYGYTF. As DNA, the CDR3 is TGTGCCAGCAGCCGGGGAGGGCGGGGAACTTCCTATGGCTACACCTTC.